The 32 T cell receptor beta chains presented below share a single source sample, sequenced in a study of T cell responses to AZD1222 COVID-19 vaccine. Data came from immunoSEQ multiplex PCR; TCRdb stores just in-frame clones and leaves some out. The sample shows 140,000 to 150,000 clones, approximately 90% of them seen only once. The input for sequencing was peripheral blood, taken on day 0 of MenACWY control vaccination. The receptors derive from an adult in good health.

This clone occurred a few times. The chain is built from TRBV5-1 and TRBJ1-4; tentatively, D is TRBD1 (6 bases). Trimming shortened V by 4 bases and J by 11 bases, and 18 bases separated the two germline ends. CDR1 and CDR2 from the germline V gene are SGHRS and YFSETQ. The CDR3 loop spans 14 amino acids. CDR3 nucleotide sequence: TGCGCCAGCAGCCTGGACAGTAATAAGGTGAAACTGTTTTTT. Its protein is CASSLDSNKVKLFF.

The chain recombines TRBV7-9 with TRBJ2-1, with D maybe TRBD1 (6 bases). CDR3 length: 14 residues. Germline CDR1 SEHNR, CDR2 FQNEAQ (reference sequence). The ends were cut back, 5 bases at V and 4 bases at J, with 12 bases in the middle. The CDR3 spells CASSRSTGYNEQFF. As DNA, the CDR3 is TGTGCCAGCAGCCGCAGTACAGGGTACAATGAGCAGTTCTTC.

This clone was found once. The sample holds other DNA sequences that translate to the same CDR3. This chain uses TRBV28 with TRBJ1-5; unclear D gene. Germline loops: CDR1 MDHEN, CDR2 SYDVKM. V lost 6 bases, J lost 4 bases, and 4 bases lay in between. The CDR3 has 11 residues. CDR3 in amino acids: CASSPNQPQHF. CDR3 sequence (DNA): TGTGCCAGCAGCCCGAATCAGCCCCAGCATTTT.

The gene calls are TRBV19 and TRBJ1-2; D uncertain. Germline V gene data show CDR1 as LNHDA and CDR2 as SQIVND (reference sequence). Trimming left V 5 bases short and J 7 bases short, with 8 bases between. The CDR3 extends over 11 amino acids. The CDR3: CASSAEGGYTF. The CDR3 DNA reads as TGTGCCAGTAGTGCGGAAGGTGGCTACACCTTC.

The V gene is TRBV3-1 (or the pseudogene TRBV3-2), the J gene TRBJ2-5; either TRBD1 or TRBD2 may fit D (5 bases each). CDR3 length: 13 amino acids. Trimming cost V 1 base and J 5 bases, with 8 bases left between them. Germline V CDR1 and CDR2: LGHDT, YNNKEL (reference sequence). The CDR3 sequence is CASSQVRGETQYF. The CDR3 nucleotides are TGTGCCAGCAGCCAAGTGAGGGGTGAGACCCAGTACTTC.

The chain joins TRBV14 to TRBJ2-7; D unclear. CDR1 and CDR2 (germline): SGHDN, FVKESK. V lost 2 bases, J lost 6 bases, and 5 bases lay in between. The CDR3 runs 11 residues. CDR3 sequence: CASSQYSEQYF. Here the CDR3 DNA reads TGTGCCAGCAGCCAATATTCCGAGCAGTACTTC.

J is TRBJ1-5 and V is TRBV6-2 or TRBV6-3; unclear D gene. Germline V lookup: CDR1 MNHEY, CDR2 SVGEGT. V lost 3 bases and J lost 6, with 6 bases in between. This CDR3 spans 12 amino acids. CDR3 residues: CASSYSSQPQHF. The DNA for the CDR3 is TGTGCCAGCAGTTATTCATCTCAGCCCCAGCATTTT.

The rearrangement joins TRBV5-1 to TRBJ1-3; D is unclear. Germline V gene data show CDR1 as SGHRS and CDR2 as YFSETQ. The V end lost 6 bases, the J end lost 2 bases, and 9 bases lay between the germline ends. The CDR3 has 13 residues. CDR3 protein: CASTDTAGNTIYF. The CDR3 bases are TGCGCCAGCACCGACACTGCTGGAAACACCATATATTTT.

This clone was detected once. The chain joins TRBV9 to TRBJ2-2, with 7 bases matching TRBD2. The CDR3 is 17 amino acids. Germline V gene lookup returns CDR1 SGDLS and CDR2 YYNGEE. With V trimmed by 0 bases and J by 3 bases, 8 bases remained unmatched. CDR3 sequence reads: CASSVATSGDYTGELFF. Written as DNA, the CDR3 is TGTGCCAGCAGCGTAGCTACGAGCGGGGATTACACCGGGGAGCTGTTTTTT.

V is TRBV5-1 and J is TRBJ2-7; 11 bases line up with TRBD2. V shed 3 bases and J 1 base; nucleotides not matched to a gene: 6. This CDR3 has 16 residues. Germline assignment: CDR1 SGHRS and CDR2 YFSETQ. For the CDR3, the DNA is TGCGCCAGCAGCTCGACACCTAGCGGGAGGTCCTACGAGCAGTACTTC. It encodes CASSSTPSGRSYEQYF.

V and J are TRBV19 and TRBJ2-2; the D gene is possibly TRBD2 (6 bases). Germline CDR1 LNHDA, CDR2 SQIVND (reference sequence). V was shortened by 6 bases and J by 3 bases, with 11 bases between the two germline ends. This CDR3 region has 14 residues. DNA of the CDR3: TGTGCCAGTAGGGGGACTGGGGACACCGGGGAGCTGTTTTTT. Amino acid sequence: CASRGTGDTGELFF.

V usage is TRBV7-2 and J usage is TRBJ2-7, with D maybe TRBD1 (5 bases). Germline V gene lookup returns CDR1 SGHTA and CDR2 FQGNSA. The CDR3 sequence is 13 residues long. V was pared by 5 bases and J by 0 bases, with 8 bases between. The CDR3 region has the DNA TGTGCCAGCAGCCTAAGGGGCTCCTACGAGCAGTACTTC. It codes for CASSLRGSYEQYF. The full variable domain, with the rest looked up from reference TRBV7-2 and TRBJ2-7, is GAGVSQSPSNKVTEKGKDVELRCDPISGHTALYWYRQSLGQGLEFLIYFQGNSAPDKSGLPSDRFSAERTGGSVSTLTIQRTQQEDSAVYLCASSLRGSYEQYFGPGTRLTVT.

This chain uses TRBV6-8 with TRBJ2-1; 11 bases fit TRBD1. Germline values: CDR1 MNHGY, CDR2 SAAAGT. The V gene end was trimmed by 6 bases and the J gene end by 8 bases; junction bases not matched to a gene: 15. The CDR3 spans 17 residues. CDR3 nucleotides: TGTGCCAGCAGCCGAAGAAGCCGGGACAGGGGGGACGATGAGCAGTTCTTC. This encodes CASSRRSRDRGDDEQFF.

V usage is TRBV11-2 and J usage is TRBJ2-7, with D uncertain. In germline, CDR1 is SGHAT, CDR2 FQNNGV. The CDR3 is made up of 15 amino acids. V was clipped by 0 bases and J by 1 base, with 10 bases between them. CDR3 loop: CASSLEGLLSYEQYF. The DNA of the CDR3 is TGTGCCAGCAGCTTAGAAGGGCTCCTATCCTACGAGCAGTACTTC.

V is TRBV3-1 (or the pseudogene TRBV3-2) and J is TRBJ1-2; tentatively, D is TRBD1 (6 bases). The CDR3 is 13 amino acids. The germline V and J ends were trimmed by 5 bases and 3 bases, with 10 bases remaining between them. CDR1 is LGHDT and CDR2 is YNNKEL in the germline V gene (reference sequence). CDR3 DNA: TGTGCCAGCAGCTTCCAGGGGTACTATGGCTACACCTTC. The encoded protein is CASSFQGYYGYTF.

This sequence joins TRBV5-6 and TRBJ2-1; TRBD1 aligns across 7 bases. CDR3 length: 15 residues. Germline V lookup: CDR1 SGHDT, CDR2 YYEEEE. The trim removed 4 bases at V and 5 bases at J, leaving 9 bases unmatched. DNA for the CDR3: TGTGCCAGCAGCGGAGAGGGGGCTAAAGACAATGAGCAGTTCTTC. This translates into CASSGEGAKDNEQFF.

The chain joins TRBV5-6 to TRBJ1-1, with D unresolved. CDR3 length: 14 amino acids. Trimming shortened V by 0 bases and J by 2 bases, and 8 bases separated the two germline ends. Per germline, CDR1 SGHDT and CDR2 YYEEEE. The CDR3 coding sequence is TGTGCCAGCAGCTTGGTGGGAACAAACACTGAAGCTTTCTTT. It translates to CASSLVGTNTEAFF.

Note on this clone: The same CDR3 is also encoded by other DNA sequences in this sample. The chain carries TRBV7-8 and TRBJ1-1; D is undetermined. The germline CDR1 and CDR2 sequences are SGHVS and FQNEAQ. V lost 3 bases and J lost 1, with 6 bases in between. This CDR3 contains 13 residues. CDR3 sequence reads: CASSFGRNTEAFF. The CDR3, as DNA: TGTGCCAGCAGCTTTGGTCGGAACACTGAAGCTTTCTTT.

The rearrangement uses TRBV10-3 and TRBJ1-2, with D maybe TRBD1 (5 bases). The CDR3 has 13 residues. V was cut by 8 bases and J by 2 bases, with 12 bases left in between. CDR1 and CDR2 from the germline V gene are ENHRY and SYGVKD. The CDR3 DNA reads TGTGCCATCGGGGCGAGGGTGAACTATGGCTACACCTTC. Protein product: CAIGARVNYGYTF.

The V and J genes are TRBV30 and TRBJ1-6; the match to TRBD1 covers 8 bases. V gave up 5 bases and J gave up 6 bases; unmatched junction bases: 3. The CDR3 runs to 13 residues. From germline, CDR1 is GTSNPN and CDR2 SVGIG (reference sequence). CDR3 coding DNA: TGTGCCTGGGCAGGGGGCGGTAATTCACCCCTCCACTTT. It specifies CAWAGGGNSPLHF.

The chain combines TRBV10-3 with TRBJ1-5; D is unresolved. V lost 5 bases and J 4 bases, leaving 9 bases between the germline ends. Germline assignment: CDR1 ENHRY and CDR2 SYGVKD. CDR3 length: 13 amino acids. The CDR3 DNA is TGTGCCATCAGTACAGCTGTTAATCAGCCCCAGCATTTT. It is translated as CAISTAVNQPQHF.

The chain combines TRBV7-9 with TRBJ2-7; 8 nucleotides match TRBD2. This CDR3 has 13 amino acids. Germline V gene sequence: CDR1 SEHNR, CDR2 FQNEAQ (reference sequence). Germline trimming cut 3 bases from V and 3 bases from J; bases unmatched to any gene: 1. CDR3 coding DNA: TGTGCCAGCAGCTTGACTAGCGTCTACGAGCAGTACTTC. Its protein product is CASSLTSVYEQYF.

J is TRBJ1-1 and V is TRBV19; a possible D gene is TRBD1 (5 bases). This CDR3 spans 12 amino acids. V lost 3 bases and J lost 5, with 7 bases in between. Per germline, CDR1 LNHDA and CDR2 SQIVND (reference sequence). DNA for the CDR3: TGTGCCAGTAGTATGGGGGAGACTGAAGCTTTCTTT. It translates to CASSMGETEAFF.

V usage is TRBV5-1 and J usage is TRBJ1-1; 7 nucleotides match TRBD1. The CDR3 runs 14 residues. Germline CDR1 reads SGHRS; CDR2 reads YFSETQ. Germline trimming cut 4 bases from V and 4 bases from J; bases unmatched to any gene: 7. The CDR3 DNA follows: TGCGCCAGCAGCACTACAGGGGCGAGCACTGAAGCTTTCTTT. Translation gives CASSTTGASTEAFF.

The genes are TRBV19 and TRBJ2-3; TRBD1 agrees at 10 bases. The junction had 6 bases not matched to a gene; V was cut back by 6 bases and J by 6 bases. The germline CDR1 and CDR2 sequences are LNHDA and SQIVND (reference sequence). This CDR3 has 14 amino acids. The CDR3 protein is CASSGGQGLDTQYF. CDR3 nucleotides: TGTGCCAGTAGCGGGGGACAGGGGTTGGATACGCAGTATTTT. The variable domain in full, with the rest retrieved from reference TRBV19 and TRBJ2-3, is DGGITQSPKYLFRKEGQNVTLSCEQNLNHDAMYWYRQDPGQGLRLIYYSQIVNDFQKGDIAEGYSVSREKKESFPLTVTSAQKNPTAFYLCASSGGQGLDTQYFGPGTRLTVL.

The CDR3 loop is CASSLEAGWAFF. CDR3 nucleotides: TGTGCCAGCAGCTTAGAAGCGGGGTGGGCTTTCTTT. V is TRBV7-9 and J is TRBJ1-1; no firm D call. Between the trimmed V and J ends, which lost 1 base and 11 bases, there was a span of 11 bases. Germline V CDR1 and CDR2: SEHNR, FQNEAQ (reference sequence). The CDR3 is made up of 12 amino acids.

V gene TRBV18 combines with J gene TRBJ1-6, with a possible D match to TRBD1 (5 bases). CDR3 length equals 14 residues. The V gene's germline CDR1 is KGHSH and CDR2 LQKENI. V was shortened by 3 bases and J by 9 bases, with 12 bases between the two germline ends. CDR3 sequence reads: CASSPGRGGSPLHF. CDR3 bases: TGTGCCAGCTCACCGGGGCGGGGGGGTTCACCCCTCCACTTT.

The rearrangement links TRBV29-1 to TRBJ2-7; 7 positions agree with TRBD2. V was pared by 6 bases and J by 6 bases, with 8 bases of the junction left unmatched. Germline values: CDR1 SQVTM, CDR2 ANQGSEA. The CDR3 length is 12 residues. The CDR3, as DNA: TGCAGCGTCCGAACTAGCGCGAGCGAGCAGTACTTC. Its protein is CSVRTSASEQYF.

The rearrangement uses TRBV12-3 or TRBV12-4 and TRBJ1-6, with unresolved D. The CDR3 extends over 13 amino acids. V was clipped by 9 bases and J by 7 bases, with 13 bases between them. The CDR3 loop is CARGKTENSPLHF. The DNA of the CDR3 is TGTGCCAGAGGGAAAACAGAGAATTCACCCCTCCACTTT.

The chain has TRBV5-1 and TRBJ2-7, with 10 bases identical to TRBD1. With 4 bases clipped from V and 3 bases from J, the junction kept 7 bases outside the gene matches. The germline gives CDR1 SGHRS, CDR2 YFSETQ. CDR3 length equals 15 residues. CDR3 residues: CASSLFGTGDYEQYF. The CDR3, as DNA: TGCGCCAGCAGCCTGTTTGGGACAGGGGACTACGAGCAGTACTTC.

V and J are TRBV11-2 and TRBJ1-6; perhaps TRBD1 as D (5 bases). The germline gives CDR1 SGHAT, CDR2 FQNNGV. The CDR3 totals 15 residues. The germline V and J ends were trimmed by 3 bases and 7 bases, with 13 bases remaining between them. CDR3 in amino acids: CASSLQGPNNSPLHF. CDR3 nucleotide sequence: TGTGCCAGCAGCTTGCAGGGTCCTAACAATTCACCCCTCCACTTT.

The chain joins TRBV28 to TRBJ2-2; D possibly corresponds to TRBD1 (6 bases). The CDR3 has 14 amino acids. With 6 bases removed from V and 5 bases from J, the gap between germline ends came to 13 bases. From germline, CDR1 is MDHEN and CDR2 SYDVKM. CDR3 DNA: TGTGCCAGCAGCAAAAGAGGGGGAACCGGGGAGCTGTTTTTT. Protein product: CASSKRGGTGELFF. The whole variable domain, filled in from reference TRBV28 and TRBJ2-2, reads DVKVTQSSRYLVKRTGEKVFLECVQDMDHENMFWYRQDPGLGLRLIYFSYDVKMKEKGDIPEGYSVSREKKERFSLILESASTNQTSMYLCASSKRGGTGELFFGEGSRLTVL.